These 4 T cell receptor beta chains originate from one sample sequenced in a study of cytomegalovirus exposure and HLA in healthy donors. Vbeta (60) and Jbeta (13) primers were used in the PCR. Only in-frame clones appear in the TCRdb table, and some are missing; sequencing was by immunoSEQ multiplex PCR. This table holds over 120,000 clones, around two thirds found once. Sample: PBMCs. The receptors originated from a woman aged 55-69 years in good health and CMV-seropositive.

The rearrangement joins TRBV6-1 to TRBJ1-2, with a tentative D call TRBD1 (5 bases). There are 15 residues in the CDR3. Trimming took off 6 bases at V and 1 base at J, with 15 bases between the two ends. In germline, CDR1 is MNHNS, CDR2 SASEGT. CDR3 protein: CASSSGDLNNYGYTF. The DNA for the CDR3 is TGTGCCAGCAGCTCTGGGGACTTAAATAACTATGGCTACACCTTC.

The chain has TRBV29-1 and TRBJ2-5, with 10 bases aligning to TRBD2. Germline lookup yields CDR1 SQVTM and CDR2 ANQGSEA. The ends lost 2 bases at V and 5 bases at J; junction bases unmatched: 8. The CDR3 covers 15 residues. CDR3 residues: CSVENEREGRETQYF. In DNA, the CDR3 is TGCAGCGTTGAAAACGAGCGGGAGGGCCGGGAGACCCAGTACTTC.

V and J are TRBV7-8 and TRBJ1-1; a possible D gene is TRBD1 (6 bases). V was pared by 4 bases and J by 1 base, with 10 bases between. Germline V gene data show CDR1 as SGHVS and CDR2 as FQNEAQ. The CDR3 totals 14 residues. The CDR3 bases are TGTGCCAGCAGCTCAACCAGGGGGAACACTGAAGCTTTCTTT. It is translated as CASSSTRGNTEAFF.

This rearrangement joins TRBV30 to TRBJ2-7; 7 bases line up with TRBD2. V was pared by 1 base and J by 2 bases, with 8 bases of the junction left unmatched. This CDR3 region has 15 residues. Germline CDR1 reads GTSNPN; CDR2 reads SVGIG (reference sequence). In DNA, the CDR3 is TGTGCCTGGAGTGGGGGGGGAGTAACAACCTACGAGCAGTACTTC. It yields the protein CAWSGGGVTTYEQYF.